The clone carrying this T cell receptor (beta chain) was detected ten times or more. Its antigen is not known. In germline, CDR1 is GTSNPN, CDR2 SVGIG (reference sequence). This CDR3 has 13 residues. Deletions cut 2 bases from V and 1 base from J, with 7 bases between. Overnight CMV lysate stimulation of fresh PBMCs defined donor CMV status by CD4+ IFNgamma. Cells stained for CD3, CD4, CD8, CD45RA and CD27 were sorted into four subsets. Two oligonucleotides, mixed equimolar, formed the beta constant-region primer covering TRBC1 and TRBC2. Nested alpha and beta constant-region primers with the SP2 primer drove four PCR rounds on ligated cDNA. One entry per CDR3 protein, called by TCRdb with MiXCR from the UMI-ligation and nested PCR reads. The sample includes 70,000 to 95,000 distinct CDR3 sequences, 7% to 8% of them seen just once. These data come from a study of naive and memory T cell subsets. Study results and limitations: Gini index rose across naive, CM, EM and EMRA in CD4 and CD8.

The chain employs TRBV30 and TRBJ2-3, with a possible D match to TRBD2 (6 bases). This clonotype was obtained from a human donor in good health. Input material: central memory CD4+ T cells from blood. CDR3: CAWSRERTDTQYF. The CDR3 nucleotides are TGTGCCTGGAGTCGGGAGCGCACAGATACGCAGTATTTT.